These 29 T cell receptor beta chains were sequenced from one sample in a study of tumor and adjacent non-tumor tissue in lung cancer. No cell sorting was done before RNA was extracted from the tissue. TCRbeta libraries were built with three rounds of nested PCR, modified from ARM-PCR. TCRdb fed the multiplex PCR reads into MiXCR, producing one record per CDR3 protein. This table has over 110,000 distinct CDR3 sequences, around 66% appearing once. The specimen was lung tumor tissue. These receptors were obtained from a man in his sixties with small cell lung cancer.

This clonotype has only a few counts. Since a much larger clone is just one base distant, this may be a read error. The chain combines TRBV20-1 with TRBJ2-3, with TRBD2 matching 9 bases. Germline assignment: CDR1 DFQATT and CDR2 SNEGSKA (reference sequence). This CDR3 contains 14 residues. This chain's CDR3 is CSATGSGSTDMQYF. The CDR3 DNA sequence: TGCAGTGCTACGGGTAGCGGGAGCACAGATATGCAGTATTTT.

The chain employs TRBV18 and TRBJ1-1, with a weak D call TRBD1 (6 bases). CDR1 and CDR2 (germline): KGHSH, LQKENI. V was trimmed by 3 bases and J by 8 bases, leaving 10 bases between them. The CDR3 has 12 amino acids. The CDR3 DNA follows: TGTGCCAGCTCACCTGGGGGGCGGGAAGCTTTCTTT. Residues: CASSPGGREAFF.

Points on this clonotype: At one of its ends the junction is not consistent with the germline gene, which may arise from a read error. The chain employs TRBV20-1 and TRBJ2-4; D not certain. Per the germline V gene, CDR1 is DFQATT and CDR2 is SNEGSKA (reference sequence). The CDR3 is 12 residues long. The CDR3 nucleotides read TGCGGTGCCGTGGGCCCCAAAAACATTCTGTATTTC. Amino acid sequence: CGAVGPKNILYF.

As concerns this clonotype: The junction shows a germline mismatch at one end, possibly a read error. The V gene is TRBV11-2, the J gene TRBJ2-7; D not resolved. The germline CDR1 and CDR2 sequences are SGHAT and FQNNGV. The CDR3 runs to 11 residues. The chain's CDR3 is CGSSLTYEQYF. The CDR3 DNA is TGTGGCAGCAGCCTTACCTACGAGCAGTACTTC.

By its share, this clonotype is medium-sized. The J gene is TRBJ1-1, the V gene TRBV11-2; D gene ambiguous. The V and J ends lost 5 bases and 3 bases respectively, with 10 bases between them. The germline V gene has CDR1 SGHAT and CDR2 FQNNGV. The CDR3 has 13 amino acids. Here the CDR3 reads CASSSDGDTEAFF. The CDR3 DNA sequence: TGTGCCAGCAGCAGTGACGGGGACACTGAAGCTTTCTTT.

In this sample, this clonotype turned up once. The J gene is TRBJ2-7, the V gene TRBV6-2 or TRBV6-3; D may be TRBD2 (5 bases). The germline V and J ends were trimmed by 6 bases and 3 bases, with 12 bases remaining between them. Germline CDR1 reads MNHEY; CDR2 reads SVGEGT. The CDR3 has 13 residues. The CDR3 DNA is TGTGCCAGCAGCAGCAAGGCGGGCTACGAGCAGTACTTC. Residues: CASSSKAGYEQYF.

With respect to this clonotype: Germline and junction disagree at one end, which may indicate a read error. The chain couples TRBV29-1 to TRBJ1-2; 7 bases fit TRBD1. This CDR3 comprises 14 residues. Germline assignment: CDR1 SQVTM and CDR2 ANQGSEA. The CDR3 here is CSVADDRDYYGHTF. CDR3 nucleotide sequence: TGCAGCGTTGCGGATGACAGGGACTACTATGGCCACACCTTC.

On this clonotype: This may come from a read error, since a much larger clone is one base off. The chain combines TRBV6-1 with TRBJ1-5, with TRBD1 matching 7 bases. With 10 bases clipped from V and 0 bases from J, the junction kept 3 bases outside the gene matches. CDR3 length: 13 amino acids. The V gene's germline CDR1 is MNHNS and CDR2 SASEGT. CDR3 nucleotides: TGTGCCATTCGACAGGGTAGCAATCAGCCCCAGCATTTT. Its protein is CAIRQGSNQPQHF.

This chain links TRBV6-9 with TRBJ2-7, with D tentatively TRBD1 (5 bases). Looked up from germline, CDR1 is MNHGY and CDR2 is SVAAGI. The CDR3 has 15 residues. The V gene lost 10 bases and the J gene lost 6 bases, with 25 bases spanning the gap. In DNA, the CDR3 is TGTGCCAACAGGATTGACGGCAAGAAGAGGTGCGAGCAGTACTTC. It encodes CANRIDGKKRCEQYF.

The chain joins TRBV19 to TRBJ2-7; D remains ambiguous. CDR1 is LNHDA and CDR2 is SQIVND in the germline V gene (reference sequence). Trimming took off 6 bases at V and 6 bases at J, with 21 bases between the two ends. The CDR3 extends over 15 amino acids. DNA of the CDR3: TGTGCCAGTAGCCACTCCGGGTCCGCTACCTGCGAGCAGTACTTC. Its protein is CASSHSGSATCEQYF.

This clonotype has a single count. With a much larger clone just one base away, this may be a read error. This sequence joins TRBV29-1 and TRBJ2-1; 9 bases align to TRBD1. The trim removed 4 bases at V and 4 bases at J, leaving 2 bases unmatched. CDR1 is SQVTM and CDR2 is ANQGSEA in the germline V gene. This CDR3 contains 13 residues. Here the CDR3 reads CSVAGTGYNEQFF. The CDR3 region has the DNA TGCAGCGTTGCGGGGACAGGGTACAATGAGCAGTTCTTC.

In DNA, the CDR3 is TGTGCCAGTATTCCCCCGACAGGGGAGGGTGAAAAACTGTTTTTT. This encodes CASIPPTGEGEKLFF. The chain joins TRBV6-5 to TRBJ1-4, with 8 bases aligning to TRBD1. With 9 bases clipped from V and 7 bases from J, the junction kept 13 bases outside the gene matches. This CDR3 has 15 amino acids. In germline, CDR1 is MNHEY, CDR2 SVGAGI.

About this clonotype itself: One end of the junction varies from germline; a read error may be responsible. This CDR3 is CASITQENTEAFF. The CDR3 DNA follows: TGTGCCAGTATCACCCAGGAGAACACTGAAGCATTCTTT. This sequence joins TRBV5-4 and TRBJ1-1; D gene ambiguous. Germline V gene data show CDR1 as SGHNT and CDR2 as YYREEE (reference sequence). This CDR3 is built from 13 residues.

Of note for this clonotype: As the CDR3 is not closed by the conserved phenylalanine or tryptophan, this likely results from a read error. The rearrangement uses TRBV11-1 and TRBJ2-2; D remains ambiguous. CDR1 is SGHAT, CDR2 FQDESV, per germline (reference sequence). The CDR3 has 15 amino acids. Written as DNA, the CDR3 is TGTGCCAGTAGCTTTCGGATCGTTAACACCGGGGAGCTGTTTTCT. Amino acids: CASSFRIVNTGELFS.

To note about this clonotype: Relative to the germline gene, one junction end is altered; a read error may explain this. The gene calls are TRBV20-1 and TRBJ2-1; TRBD1 aligns across 8 bases. CDR3 size: 18 residues. CDR1 is DFQATT, CDR2 SNEGSKA, per germline (reference sequence). The CDR3 DNA sequence: TGCAGTGCTACAGACCAGGGGGCGGCGAGCGTGAGATTAAATGATCAGTTCTTC. It codes for CSATDQGAASVRLNDQFF.

For this clonotype: The junction shows a germline mismatch at one end, possibly a read error. The chain uses TRBV5-6 and TRBJ2-5; D is undetermined. From germline, CDR1 is SGHDT and CDR2 YYEEEE. CDR3 length: 13 residues. The CDR3, as DNA: TGTGCCGGCAGCTTGCAGGTCCAAGAGACCCAGTACTTC. Translated, it gives CAGSLQVQETQYF. Complete variable domain (other parts from reference TRBV5-6 and TRBJ2-5): DAGVTQSPTHLIKTRGQQVTLRCSPKSGHDTVSWYQQALGQGPQFIFQYYEEEERQRGNFPDRFSGHQFPNYSSELNVNALLLGDSALYLCAGSLQVQETQYFGPGTRLLVL.

This clonotype was seen at least ten times. The genes are TRBV11-2 and TRBJ1-1; 10 nucleotides line up with TRBD1. The V gene's germline CDR1 is SGHAT and CDR2 FQNNGV. The CDR3 covers 14 residues. The J segment lost 2 bases and the V segment lost 3 bases, leaving 0 bases of the junction unmatched. In nucleotides, the CDR3 is TGTGCCAGCAGCTTGACAGGGGGCAACACTGAAGCTTTCTTT. Encoded protein: CASSLTGGNTEAFF.

About this clonotype: A read error may be the cause here, since a much bigger clone is one base away. In nucleotides, the CDR3 is TGCAGTACTAACCCTCAAGGTCACAGTCGGGAGCAGTACTTC. This encodes CSTNPQGHSREQYF. The J gene is TRBJ2-7, the V gene TRBV20-1; no clear D. The germline CDR1 and CDR2 sequences are DFQATT and SNEGSKA (reference sequence). V was shortened by 8 bases and J by 7 bases, with 24 bases between the two germline ends. There are 14 residues in the CDR3.

On this clonotype: A much larger clone sits a single nucleotide away, making a read error possible. The missing conserved phenylalanine or tryptophan at the end of this CDR3 makes a read error likely. The J gene is TRBJ2-7, the V gene TRBV20-1; 7 bases align to TRBD2. Trimming at V came to 5 bases and at J to 2 bases, leaving 9 bases not matched to a gene. The V gene's germline CDR1 is DFQATT and CDR2 SNEGSKA (reference sequence). This CDR3 contains 14 residues. CDR3 residues: CSAGGDYGPYEQYI. CDR3 DNA sequence: TGCAGTGCTGGGGGGGACTATGGACCCTACGAGCAGTACATC.

The rearrangement uses TRBV5-1 and TRBJ2-1; D is uncertain. From germline, CDR1 is SGHRS and CDR2 YFSETQ. V was pared by 1 base and J by 7 bases, with 9 bases between. The CDR3 consists of 13 residues. The DNA of the CDR3 is TGCGCCAGCAGCTTGACGAACGCAAATGAGCAGTTCTTC. Amino acid sequence: CASSLTNANEQFF. Combining the CDR3 with reference TRBV5-1 and TRBJ2-1 gives the whole variable domain KAGVTQTPRYLIKTRGQQVTLSCSPISGHRSVSWYQQTPGQGLQFLFEYFSETQRNKGNFPGRFSGRQFSNSRSEMNVSTLELGDSALYLCASSLTNANEQFFGPGTRLTVL.

On this clonotype itself: A much larger clone lies one base from this, so it may be a read error. The CDR3 region has the DNA TGTGCCAGCAGGCAGGCCCAATCCAGCGGCTATGGCTACACCTTC. Its translation: CASRQAQSSGYGYTF. The V gene is TRBV6-1, the J gene TRBJ1-2; no clear D. The CDR3 extends over 15 amino acids. Trimming left V 6 bases short and J 4 bases short, with 18 bases between. CDR1 and CDR2 from the germline V gene are MNHNS and SASEGT.

With regard to this clonotype: At one end, the junction sequence differs from germline, possibly due to a read error. The V call is TRBV28, the J call TRBJ1-6; TRBD1 aligns across 7 bases. The V gene's germline CDR1 is MDHEN and CDR2 SYDVKM. The CDR3 totals 18 residues. The CDR3 DNA reads as TGTGCCAGCAGTCCGTTGGGACAGTACAGTTCCTATAATTCACGCCTCCACTTT. Protein sequence: CASSPLGQYSSYNSRLHF.

The J gene is TRBJ2-7, the V gene TRBV12-3 or TRBV12-4, with D hard to call. V was shortened by 3 bases and J by 2 bases, with 11 bases between the two germline ends. The CDR3 totals 14 residues. The chain's CDR3 is CASSFLDRAYEQYF. The CDR3 nucleotides are TGTGCCAGCAGTTTTCTGGACCGTGCCTACGAGCAGTACTTC.

This clonotype was observed at least ten times. The CDR3 reads CASSPHRGSSYNEQFF. As DNA, the CDR3 is TGTGCCAGCAGTCCACACAGGGGGAGCTCCTACAATGAGCAGTTCTTC. The chain is built from TRBV28 and TRBJ2-1; TRBD1 matches at 8 bases. The CDR3 is 16 amino acids. V dropped 5 bases and J dropped 0; count of bases not matched to a gene: 6. In germline, CDR1 is MDHEN, CDR2 SYDVKM.

This clonotype was counted at least ten times. V gene TRBV10-1 combines with J gene TRBJ2-5; no definite D call. The CDR3 spans 8 residues. Germline V lookup: CDR1 WNHNN, CDR2 SYGVQD (reference sequence). Here the CDR3 reads CARKTQYF. The CDR3 DNA is TGCGCACGTAAAACCCAGTACTTC.

On this clonotype: A much larger clone lies a single base off, so this may be a read error. This chain joins TRBV6-6 and TRBJ2-3; D unresolved. This CDR3 has 16 amino acids. Germline CDR1 MNHNY, CDR2 SVGAGI (reference sequence). The V end was cut by 1 base, the J end by 2 bases, with 13 bases between. The CDR3 here is CASSYFHLDFTDTQYF. CDR3 DNA: TGTGCCAGCAGTTACTTCCATCTCGACTTCACAGATACGCAGTATTTT.

This clonotype was observed a handful of times. The chain combines TRBV6-2 or TRBV6-3 with TRBJ1-1; no reliable D call. The CDR3 extends over 17 amino acids. Trimming left V 0 bases short and J 0 bases short, with 14 bases between. Looked up from germline, CDR1 is MNHEY and CDR2 is SVGEGT. The CDR3 loop reads CASSYSKGSLMNTEAFF. The CDR3 nucleotides are TGTGCCAGCAGTTACTCGAAAGGGTCCCTTATGAACACTGAAGCTTTCTTT.

A remark on this clonotype: A much larger clone is a single base away; this may be a read error. The V and J genes are TRBV4-1 and TRBJ1-4; maybe TRBD1 (5 bases). This CDR3 has 17 amino acids. The germline V gene has CDR1 MGHRA and CDR2 YSYEKL. In DNA form, the CDR3 reads TGCACCAGCAGCCAAGCTTCATCAGGGAGATATAATGAAAAACTGTTTTTT. Translation gives CTSSQASSGRYNEKLFF.

This clonotype was seen only once. A read error is likely, as this CDR3 ends without the conserved phenylalanine or tryptophan. The rearrangement joins TRBV11-2 to TRBJ2-3; D remains ambiguous. The J call is in doubt because the DNA end fits TRBJ1-5 better. Germline lookup yields CDR1 SGHAT and CDR2 FQNNGV. The CDR3 runs 14 residues. The CDR3 sequence is CASSLVGGSDTQHL. In nucleotides, the CDR3 is TGTGCCAGCAGCTTAGTTGGAGGTTCAGATACGCAGCATCTT.